These 7 T cell receptor beta chains share one sample of origin, sequenced in a study of T cells in Graves' hyperthyroidism and ophthalmopathy. TCR beta CDR3 regions were amplified from RNA. First-round RT-PCR of the TCR CDR3 relied on the HTBI primer set. TCRdb re-analysed the multiplex PCR reads in MiXCR, keeping a single row per CDR3 protein. The sample shows 350,000 to 400,000 distinct CDR3 sequences, approximately 19% of them seen only once. The sample consisted of blood. The receptors here all came from a woman aged 18-30 years with Graves' hyperthyroidism.

This clonotype has a count of ten or more. The chain joins TRBV5-1 to TRBJ1-1, with 8 bases matching TRBD1. The CDR3 is 14 residues long. From germline, CDR1 is SGHRS and CDR2 YFSETQ. Trimming at V came to 4 bases and at J to 5 bases, leaving 7 bases not matched to a gene. The CDR3 DNA follows: TGCGCCAGCAGCGTATCAGGGGGCGAAACTGAAGCTTTCTTT. Amino acids: CASSVSGGETEAFF.

This clonotype has just a few counts. This sequence joins TRBV20-1 and TRBJ2-2; 12 positions agree with TRBD2. With V trimmed by 0 bases and J by 2 bases, 7 bases remained unmatched. The germline CDR1 and CDR2 sequences are DFQATT and SNEGSKA (reference sequence). The CDR3 sequence is 18 residues long. For the CDR3, the DNA is TGCAGTGCTAGAGATAGCCTAGCGGGGGGGTCAAACACCGGGGAGCTGTTTTTT. This sequence encodes CSARDSLAGGSNTGELFF.

There are a few counts of this clonotype. The chain has TRBV28 and TRBJ2-7; 10 bases fit TRBD2. Germline V gives CDR1 MDHEN, CDR2 SYDVKM. The CDR3 spans 13 residues. V lost 6 bases, J lost 4 bases, and 3 bases stayed unmatched. The CDR3 DNA sequence: TGTGCCAGCAGGCCACTAGCGGGATACGAGCAGTACTTC. It specifies CASRPLAGYEQYF. The full variable domain, with the rest looked up from reference TRBV28 and TRBJ2-7, is DVKVTQSSRYLVKRTGEKVFLECVQDMDHENMFWYRQDPGLGLRLIYFSYDVKMKEKGDIPEGYSVSREKKERFSLILESASTNQTSMYLCASRPLAGYEQYFGPGTRLTVT.

This clonotype was recorded a few times. The chain combines TRBV7-3 with TRBJ2-7, with D hard to call. V dropped 6 bases and J dropped 4 bases, with 19 bases sitting between them. The CDR3 contains 15 residues. Per the germline V gene, CDR1 is SGHTA and CDR2 is FQGTGA. The CDR3 nucleotides read TGTGCCAGCAGTCCAGTTTCCTCGCCTCAGTACGAGCAGTACTTC. Translating it yields CASSPVSSPQYEQYF.

This clonotype was picked up many times. The CDR3 region has the DNA TGCAGTGCCCTAATGAGGCGCGCTGAAGCTTTCTTT. Protein sequence: CSALMRRAEAFF. The chain joins TRBV20-1 to TRBJ1-1, with unresolved D. Trimming removed 6 bases from V and 6 bases from J, with 14 bases in between. This CDR3 is built from 12 residues. The germline V gene has CDR1 DFQATT and CDR2 SNEGSKA (reference sequence).

This chain connects TRBV4-2 to TRBJ2-7, with 10 bases lining up with TRBD2. Germline V gene lookup returns CDR1 LGHNA and CDR2 YNFKEQ. This CDR3 region has 17 residues. The ends lost 2 bases at V and 3 bases at J; junction bases unmatched: 10. The CDR3 DNA is TGTGCCAGCAGCCAATGGCTAGCGGGGGAAAACCTCTACGAGCAGTACTTC. Protein sequence: CASSQWLAGENLYEQYF.

Many counts were recorded for this clonotype. The chain combines TRBV12-3 or TRBV12-4 with TRBJ2-7; 9 bases fit TRBD1. Germline trimming cut 2 bases from V and 7 bases from J; bases unmatched to any gene: 6. The CDR3 contains 14 residues. The CDR3 loop reads CASSLTGTGYEQYF. The CDR3 bases are TGTGCCAGCAGTTTAACCGGGACAGGGTATGAGCAGTACTTC.